What follows are 27 T cell receptor beta chains derived from one specimen sequenced in a study of long-term antiretroviral therapy in people with HIV. Researchers report immunoSEQ v3.0 was run at survey level. The repertoire was sequenced with immunoSEQ multiplex PCR; TCRdb's copy has only in-frame clones and lacks some. The sample gives roughly 20,000 clones, approximately 76% of which show up once; 9% to 15% is in the top ten. Sequences were derived from unsorted PBMCs, sampled less than 1.8 years before starting antiretroviral therapy. The source is a woman in her thirties or forties with HIV.

The chain has TRBV14 and TRBJ1-2; D unresolved. Deletions cut 0 bases from V and 3 bases from J, with 8 bases between. CDR3 length: 14 residues. Germline CDR1 and CDR2: SGHDN and FVKESK. CDR3 protein: CASSQESADYGYTF. CDR3 DNA: TGTGCCAGCAGCCAAGAATCGGCAGACTATGGCTACACCTTC.

The J gene is TRBJ2-5, the V gene TRBV7-9; weak D call: TRBD2 (7 bases). Between the trimmed V and J ends, which lost 5 bases and 6 bases, there was a span of 16 bases. Germline values: CDR1 SEHNR, CDR2 FQNEAQ (reference sequence). CDR3 length: 14 amino acids. The CDR3 sequence: CASSPGGRDKTQYF. The CDR3 bases are TGTGCCAGCAGCCCGGGAGGACGGGACAAGACCCAGTACTTC.

This chain links TRBV4-1 with TRBJ1-5; D is unclear. CDR3 length equals 15 residues. CDR1 and CDR2 from the germline V gene are MGHRA and YSYEKL. V gave up 2 bases and J gave up 9 bases, with 17 bases separating them. The CDR3 DNA reads TGCGCCAGCAGCCAATATTTTAGCTCCTCTGGGCCCCAGCATTTT. Residues: CASSQYFSSSGPQHF.

The V call is TRBV7-8, the J call TRBJ1-2, with 8 bases matching TRBD1. This CDR3 spans 13 amino acids. Germline V gene lookup returns CDR1 SGHVS and CDR2 FQNEAQ. V lost 4 bases to trimming and J lost 5 bases; unmatched junction nucleotides: 3. CDR3 sequence: CASSYDRGYGYTF. CDR3 DNA sequence: TGTGCCAGCAGCTATGACAGGGGTTATGGCTACACCTTC.

The chain links TRBV30 to TRBJ1-1, with D unresolved. V lost 4 bases and J lost 4, with 13 bases in between. The germline CDR1 and CDR2 sequences are GTSNPN and SVGIG (reference sequence). CDR3 length: 13 residues. CDR3 residues: CAWTWGLGTEAFF. CDR3 bases: TGTGCCTGGACATGGGGTTTGGGCACTGAAGCTTTCTTT.

The chain recombines TRBV10-2 with TRBJ2-3; either TRBD1 or TRBD2 may fit D (5 bases each). In germline, CDR1 is WSHSY, CDR2 SAAADI. The CDR3 runs 13 residues. V lost 0 bases and J lost 8, with 9 bases in between. CDR3 sequence reads: CASSESMRGTQYF. The CDR3 DNA reads TGCGCCAGCAGTGAGTCGATGAGGGGTACGCAGTATTTT.

The rearrangement links TRBV6-1 to TRBJ2-7; D gene unclear. The CDR3 totals 14 residues. CDR1 and CDR2 (germline): MNHNS, SASEGT. V lost 0 bases, J lost 2 bases, and 8 bases lay in between. The CDR3 region is CASSEAGTPYEQYF. CDR3 DNA: TGTGCCAGCAGTGAAGCGGGAACCCCCTACGAGCAGTACTTC.

This clone was seen just once. This chain uses TRBV27 with TRBJ1-1; D gene unclear. CDR1 MNHEY and CDR2 SMNVEV come from the germline V gene (reference sequence). The CDR3 sequence is 13 residues long. V was clipped by 3 bases and J by 3 bases, with 8 bases between them. CDR3 nucleotides: TGTGCCAGCAGTTTGTCCGGGTACACTGAAGCTTTCTTT. Translating gives CASSLSGYTEAFF.

This chain joins TRBV5-1 and TRBJ2-3, with TRBD2 identical over 12 bases. Germline loops: CDR1 SGHRS, CDR2 YFSETQ. Trimming cost V 1 base and J 4 bases; bases outside gene matches: 4. There are 16 residues in the CDR3. In DNA form, the CDR3 reads TGCGCCAGCAGCTTGACTAGCGGGGGGTTGGCAGATACGCAGTATTTT. Its translation: CASSLTSGGLADTQYF.

This clone was counted once. CDR3: CASSPGQGILNEQFF. DNA of the CDR3: TGTGCCAGCAGCCCGGGACAGGGGATCCTCAATGAGCAGTTCTTC. This chain uses TRBV7-9 with TRBJ2-1, with TRBD1 identical over 10 bases. This CDR3 is built from 15 residues. J was trimmed by 6 bases and V by 5 bases; bases with no gene match: 7. Germline CDR1 and CDR2: SEHNR and FQNEAQ (reference sequence). The full variable domain, in which reference TRBV7-9 and TRBJ2-1 provide the parts outside the CDR3, is DTGVSQNPRHKITKRGQNVTFRCDPISEHNRLYWYRQTLGQGPEFLTYFQNEAQLEKSRLLSDRFSAERPKGSFSTLEIQRTEQGDSAMYLCASSPGQGILNEQFFGPGTRLTVL.

The chain recombines TRBV6-5 with TRBJ1-1; 8 bases align to TRBD1. The CDR3 is 13 amino acids. The germline V gene has CDR1 MNHEY and CDR2 SVGAGI. V lost 2 bases, J lost 7 bases, and 3 bases stayed unmatched. For the CDR3, the DNA is TGTGCCAGCAGTTACGACGACAGGGGTGAAGCTTTCTTT. Residues: CASSYDDRGEAFF.

The rearrangement joins TRBV7-2 to TRBJ1-2; 7 nucleotides line up with TRBD1. V lost 4 bases and J lost 1; bases outside the gene matches: 6. The CDR3 totals 15 residues. CDR1 is SGHTA, CDR2 FQGNSA, per germline. Here the CDR3 reads CASSWTGDVNYGYTF. DNA of the CDR3: TGTGCCAGCAGCTGGACAGGTGACGTTAACTATGGCTACACCTTC.

This chain connects TRBV7-2 to TRBJ1-6, with 9 positions matching TRBD1. The CDR3 runs to 15 residues. The germline CDR1 and CDR2 sequences are SGHTA and FQGNSA. V lost 0 bases and J lost 9; bases outside the gene matches: 3. CDR3 DNA sequence: TGTGCCAGCAGCTTAGCGAACAGGGGGCCTTCACCCCTCCACTTT. It specifies CASSLANRGPSPLHF.

This clone was observed once. The V and J genes are TRBV6-1 and TRBJ1-5, with 7 bases that match TRBD1. The junction had 6 bases not matched to a gene; V was cut back by 2 bases and J by 5 bases. The CDR3 extends over 15 amino acids. CDR1 and CDR2 from the germline V gene are MNHNS and SASEGT. The CDR3 DNA follows: TGTGCCAGCAGTGAATGGGCAGGGGGATATCAGCCCCAGCATTTT. This sequence encodes CASSEWAGGYQPQHF.

This clone turned up a few times. The chain uses TRBV2 and TRBJ1-1, with D unresolved. This CDR3 contains 13 residues. V lost 4 bases and J lost 0, with 6 bases in between. In germline, CDR1 is SNHLY, CDR2 FYNNEI. The DNA for the CDR3 is TGTGCCAGCAGTGGTAGAATGAACACTGAAGCTTTCTTT. Translation gives CASSGRMNTEAFF.

This clone was seen more than once but under ten times. This chain connects TRBV19 to TRBJ2-2, with D uncertain. The CDR3 spans 13 residues. The germline V gene has CDR1 LNHDA and CDR2 SQIVND (reference sequence). V was shortened by 11 bases and J by 2 bases, with 12 bases between the two germline ends. This CDR3 reads CAYRPANTGELFF. CDR3 bases: TGTGCCTATCGCCCTGCTAACACCGGGGAGCTGTTTTTT.

The chain recombines TRBV7-6 with TRBJ2-2; D is unclear. Germline CDR1 reads SGHVS; CDR2 reads FNYEAQ. This CDR3 has 16 residues. V dropped 0 bases and J dropped 2 bases, with 10 bases sitting between them. CDR3 coding DNA: TGTGCCAGCAGCTTAGCCAACGGAGTAAACACCGGGGAGCTGTTTTTT. It is translated as CASSLANGVNTGELFF.

The chain couples TRBV7-2 to TRBJ2-7; unclear D gene. CDR1 and CDR2 from the germline V gene are SGHTA and FQGNSA. This CDR3 has 15 amino acids. Trimming left V 0 bases short and J 3 bases short, with 12 bases between. The CDR3 is CASSLARSRGYEQYF. The CDR3 DNA reads TGTGCCAGCAGCTTAGCGAGGAGCAGAGGCTACGAGCAGTACTTC. Full variable domain (outside the CDR3, taken from reference TRBV7-2 and TRBJ2-7): GAGVSQSPSNKVTEKGKDVELRCDPISGHTALYWYRQSLGQGLEFLIYFQGNSAPDKSGLPSDRFSAERTGGSVSTLTIQRTQQEDSAVYLCASSLARSRGYEQYFGPGTRLTVT.

The chain has TRBV7-2 and TRBJ2-3, with D unresolved. CDR3 length equals 14 residues. V was trimmed by 5 bases and J by 1 base, leaving 10 bases between them. Looked up from germline, CDR1 is SGHTA and CDR2 is FQGNSA. Here the CDR3 reads CASSTRTRTDTQYF. The CDR3 nucleotides read TGTGCCAGCAGCACCCGGACCCGCACAGATACGCAGTATTTT.

The chain recombines TRBV6-5 with TRBJ1-2; 8 bases align to TRBD1. Germline values: CDR1 MNHEY, CDR2 SVGAGI. The V segment lost 4 bases and the J segment 2 bases; nucleotides outside the gene matches: 6. The CDR3 totals 15 residues. DNA of the CDR3: TGTGCCAGCAGTTCCCCGGGACAGGAGAACTATGGCTACACCTTC. It specifies CASSSPGQENYGYTF.

The rearrangement uses TRBV4-2 and TRBJ1-5; weak D call: TRBD1 (5 bases). V lost 0 bases, J lost 4 bases, and 13 bases lay in between. Germline V gene lookup returns CDR1 LGHNA and CDR2 YNFKEQ. This CDR3 is 16 amino acids long. This chain's CDR3 is CASSQDRQGRNQPQHF. The CDR3 DNA reads as TGTGCCAGCAGCCAAGACCGGCAGGGCCGGAATCAGCCCCAGCATTTT.

This chain joins TRBV2 and TRBJ1-1, with D perhaps TRBD1 (5 bases). V was pared by 10 bases and J by 1 base, with 13 bases between. The germline V gene has CDR1 SNHLY and CDR2 FYNNEI. CDR3 length equals 13 residues. The CDR3 DNA sequence: TGTGCCATCCTCGGGGCGGGGAACACTGAAGCTTTCTTT. Translation: CAILGAGNTEAFF.

This clone was picked up a small number of times. The V and J genes are TRBV6-5 and TRBJ1-2, with 9 bases identical to TRBD1. V trimming: 8 bases; J trimming: 7 bases; junction bases outside the gene matches: 5. There are 12 residues in the CDR3. CDR1 and CDR2 from the germline V gene are MNHEY and SVGAGI. CDR3 residues: CASGNRGLGYTF. CDR3 sequence (DNA): TGTGCCAGCGGCAACAGGGGGCTTGGCTACACCTTC.

The CDR3 is CASSLTQTQYF. CDR3 nucleotide sequence: TGTGCCAGCAGCCTGACCCAGACCCAGTACTTC. The chain links TRBV5-8 to TRBJ2-5; D is unresolved. V dropped 4 bases and J dropped 6 bases, with 7 bases sitting between them. The CDR3 consists of 11 residues. Germline-derived CDR1 and CDR2 are SGHTS and YDEGEE.

The rearrangement links TRBV18 to TRBJ1-1; perhaps TRBD1 as D (5 bases). CDR1 KGHSH and CDR2 LQKENI come from the germline V gene. Trimming removed 6 bases at V and 8 bases at J, with 16 bases between. This CDR3 spans 13 amino acids. DNA of the CDR3: TGTGCCAGCTCTTATCTCGACAGCCGCGAAGCTTTCTTT. Protein: CASSYLDSREAFF.

The chain employs TRBV12-5 and TRBJ2-7, with D tentatively TRBD1 or TRBD2 (7 bases each). This CDR3 spans 14 amino acids. Germline lookup yields CDR1 LGHNT and CDR2 FRNRAP. V lost 5 bases and J 2 bases, leaving 13 bases between the germline ends. The CDR3 DNA is TGTGCTAGTGGTCCCGCAGGGGGGGCCTACGAGCAGTACTTC. Protein sequence: CASGPAGGAYEQYF.

The rearrangement uses TRBV7-9 and TRBJ2-5; 8 positions agree with TRBD1. The CDR3 has 15 residues. Germline lookup yields CDR1 SEHNR and CDR2 FQNEAQ (reference sequence). Trimming removed 2 bases from V and 2 bases from J; junction bases left unmatched: 4. CDR3 nucleotide sequence: TGTGCCAGCAGCTTACAGGGGGCATCACAAGAGACCCAGTACTTC. Its protein product is CASSLQGASQETQYF.